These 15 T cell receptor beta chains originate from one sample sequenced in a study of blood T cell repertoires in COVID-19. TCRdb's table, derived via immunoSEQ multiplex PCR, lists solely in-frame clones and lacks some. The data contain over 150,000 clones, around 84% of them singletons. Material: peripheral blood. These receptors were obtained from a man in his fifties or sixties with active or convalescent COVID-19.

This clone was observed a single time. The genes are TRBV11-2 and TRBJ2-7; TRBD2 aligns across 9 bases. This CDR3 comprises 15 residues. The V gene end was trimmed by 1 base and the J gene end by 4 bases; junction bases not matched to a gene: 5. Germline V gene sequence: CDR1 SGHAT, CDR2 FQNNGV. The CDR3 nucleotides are TGTGCCAGCAGCTTAGTGGCGGGGGGGCAGTACGAGCAGTACTTC. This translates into CASSLVAGGQYEQYF.

The DNA for the CDR3 is TGCGCCAGCAGCTGGAAGACTAGTGTGAGCTCCTACAATGAGCAGTTCTTC. This sequence encodes CASSWKTSVSSYNEQFF. The rearrangement joins TRBV5-1 to TRBJ2-1, with D perhaps TRBD2 (6 bases). V was trimmed by 3 bases and J by 0 bases, leaving 16 bases between them. Per germline, CDR1 SGHRS and CDR2 YFSETQ. The CDR3 loop spans 17 amino acids.

CDR3: CASSSGLGEAYNEQFF. The CDR3 DNA is TGTGCCAGCAGCTCGGGACTAGGGGAGGCCTACAATGAGCAGTTCTTC. The chain has TRBV5-4 and TRBJ2-1; 8 positions agree with TRBD2. Per the germline V gene, CDR1 is SGHNT and CDR2 is YYREEE (reference sequence). V lost 3 bases and J lost 2; bases outside the gene matches: 7. This CDR3 spans 16 amino acids.

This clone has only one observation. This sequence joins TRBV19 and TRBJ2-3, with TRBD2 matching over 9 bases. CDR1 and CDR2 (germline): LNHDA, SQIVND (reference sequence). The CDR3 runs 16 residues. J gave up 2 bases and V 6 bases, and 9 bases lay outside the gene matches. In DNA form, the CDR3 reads TGTGCCAGTAGAGCCCTTAGCGGGAGCGACACAGATACGCAGTATTTT. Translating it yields CASRALSGSDTDTQYF.

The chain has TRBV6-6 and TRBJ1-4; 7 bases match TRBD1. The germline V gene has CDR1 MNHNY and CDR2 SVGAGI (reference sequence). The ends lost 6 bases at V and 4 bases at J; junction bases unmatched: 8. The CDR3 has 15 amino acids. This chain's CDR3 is CASRSTGTVNEKLFF. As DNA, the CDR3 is TGTGCCAGCAGATCGACCGGGACAGTTAATGAAAAACTGTTTTTT.

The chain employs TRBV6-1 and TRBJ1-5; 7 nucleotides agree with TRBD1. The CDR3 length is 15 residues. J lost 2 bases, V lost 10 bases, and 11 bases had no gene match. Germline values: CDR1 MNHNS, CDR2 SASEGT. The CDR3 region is CATIKGTAGNQPQHF. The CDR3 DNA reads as TGTGCCACAATAAAGGGGACAGCGGGCAATCAGCCCCAGCATTTT.

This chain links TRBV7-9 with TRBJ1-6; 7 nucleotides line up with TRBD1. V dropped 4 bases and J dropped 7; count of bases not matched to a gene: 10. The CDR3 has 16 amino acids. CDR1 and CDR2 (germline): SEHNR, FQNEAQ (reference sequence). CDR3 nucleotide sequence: TGTGCCAGCAGCTCCCTCTTCACAGGGGCAAATTCACCCCTCCACTTT. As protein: CASSSLFTGANSPLHF.

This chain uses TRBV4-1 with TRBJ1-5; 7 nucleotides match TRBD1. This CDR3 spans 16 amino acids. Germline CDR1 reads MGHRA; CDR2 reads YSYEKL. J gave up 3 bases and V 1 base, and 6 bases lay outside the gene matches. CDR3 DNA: TGCGCCAGCAGCCAAGTGACAGGGAGGTTCAATCAGCCCCAGCATTTT. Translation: CASSQVTGRFNQPQHF.

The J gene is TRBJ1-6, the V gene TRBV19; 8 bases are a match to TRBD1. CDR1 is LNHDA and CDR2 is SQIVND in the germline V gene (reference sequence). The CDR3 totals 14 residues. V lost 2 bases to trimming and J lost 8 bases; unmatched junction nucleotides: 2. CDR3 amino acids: CASSITGGDSPLHF. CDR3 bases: TGTGCCAGTAGTATAACAGGGGGGGATTCACCCCTCCACTTT.

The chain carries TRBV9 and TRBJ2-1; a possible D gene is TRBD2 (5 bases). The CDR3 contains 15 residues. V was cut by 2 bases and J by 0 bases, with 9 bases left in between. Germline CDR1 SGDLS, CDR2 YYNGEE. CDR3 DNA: TGTGCCAGCAGCGTTGGCGGAGGCTCCTACAATGAGCAGTTCTTC. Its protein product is CASSVGGGSYNEQFF.

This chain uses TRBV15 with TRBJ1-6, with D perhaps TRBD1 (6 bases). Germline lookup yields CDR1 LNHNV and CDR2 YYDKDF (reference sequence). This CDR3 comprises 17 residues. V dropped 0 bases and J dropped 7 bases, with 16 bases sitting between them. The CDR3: CATSRDLGGLRNSPLHF. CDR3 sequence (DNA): TGTGCCACCAGCAGAGATCTGGGGGGGCTGAGAAATTCACCCCTCCACTTT.

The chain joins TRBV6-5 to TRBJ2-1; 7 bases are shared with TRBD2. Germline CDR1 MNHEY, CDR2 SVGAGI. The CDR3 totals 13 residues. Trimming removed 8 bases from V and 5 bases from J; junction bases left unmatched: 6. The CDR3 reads CASLRDYNNEQFF. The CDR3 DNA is TGTGCCAGCCTCCGGGACTACAACAATGAGCAGTTCTTC.

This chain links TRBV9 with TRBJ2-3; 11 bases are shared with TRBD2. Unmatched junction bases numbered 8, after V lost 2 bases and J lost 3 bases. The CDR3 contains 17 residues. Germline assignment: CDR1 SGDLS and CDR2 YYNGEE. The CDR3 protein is CASSVLITSGSTDTQYF. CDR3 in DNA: TGTGCCAGCAGCGTCCTCATTACTAGCGGGAGTACAGATACGCAGTATTTT.

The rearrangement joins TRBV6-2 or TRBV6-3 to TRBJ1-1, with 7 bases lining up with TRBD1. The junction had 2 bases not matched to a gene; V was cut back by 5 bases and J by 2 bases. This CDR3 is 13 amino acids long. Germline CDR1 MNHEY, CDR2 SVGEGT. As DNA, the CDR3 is TGTGCCAGCAGTCGACAGGGAAACACTGAAGCTTTCTTT. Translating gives CASSRQGNTEAFF.

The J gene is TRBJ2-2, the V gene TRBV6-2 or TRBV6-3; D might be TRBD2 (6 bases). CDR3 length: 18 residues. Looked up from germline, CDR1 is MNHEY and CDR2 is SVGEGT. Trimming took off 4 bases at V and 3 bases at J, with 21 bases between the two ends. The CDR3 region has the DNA TGTGCCAGCAGTTTGGGGACTCCGTACGTTCGGGACACCGGGGAGCTGTTTTTT. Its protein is CASSLGTPYVRDTGELFF.